This T cell receptor beta chain is drawn from a study of regulatory T cells in long-lasting Graves disease. Study outcomes and limitations: Blood alone, not thyroid tissue, was studied.

This clonotype was counted only a few times. Antigen specificity is unknown. iRepertoire HTBI primers and Arm-PCR of CDR3 regions built TCR beta libraries. Via MiXCR, TCRdb re-called the multiplex PCR reads, giving one row per CDR3 protein. The sample shows about 340,000 distinct CDR3 sequences, 15% to 20% of them seen only once. CDR1 and CDR2 from the germline V gene are SEHNR and FQNEAQ (reference sequence). This CDR3 spans 14 amino acids. The V end lost 5 bases, the J end lost 6 bases, and 13 bases lay between the germline ends. Noted time point: persistent/refractory GD, antithyroid drugs over 5 years with positive TRAb. The TCR library was made from RNA extracted from PBMCs.

This sample comprised peripheral blood mononuclear cells (PBMCs), obtained when the disease was refractory, from a patient treated with antithyroid drugs. The TCR originated in a female donor with Graves disease. The chain links TRBV7-9 to TRBJ2-2; D remains unclear. The CDR3 sequence is CASSRVAQAGELFF. The CDR3 DNA sequence: TGTGCCAGCAGCCGGGTTGCCCAGGCCGGGGAGCTGTTTTTT.